This T cell receptor beta chain was obtained from a study of blood T cells in healthy people across ages. Study results and limitations: There was no known CMV status for donors, so expanded clonotype changes were possibly confounded. A roughly linear fall in TCR beta diversity per million T cells was seen with increasing age. Diversity was higher, and naive CD4+ cells more numerous, in long-lived donors than in aged donors.

Every donor contributed approximately 10 milliliters of peripheral blood by blood draw. Sample-barcoded 5' priming and a J-beta primer mix drove a second PCR of roughly 6 to 12 cycles. TCRdb processed the 5' RACE reads anew with MiXCR; each CDR3 protein has one entry. The sample holds roughly 860,000 distinct CDR3 sequences; 55% to 65% are singletons and the top ten take around a quarter. Points on this clonotype: Its antigen is not known.

J lost 1 base, V lost 7 bases, and 6 bases had no gene match. CDR3 length: 15 residues. The clonotype was recovered from a young man in good health. Material: blood. V is TRBV12-3 or TRBV12-4 and J is TRBJ2-4, with 8 positions matching TRBD2. The CDR3 region is CASNLASGAKNIQYF. In DNA form, the CDR3 reads TGTGCCAGCAATCTTGCTAGCGGGGCCAAAAACATTCAGTACTTC.